This is a list of T cell receptor beta chains from one sample in a study of shared clonotypes between healthy human individuals. Profiling relied on immunoSEQ multiplex PCR, and the TCRdb table lists in-frame clones only, not all of them. The sample holds approximately 460,000 clones, around 77% seen once. Sequencing was performed on PBMCs. These receptors were collected from a middle-aged woman in good health. Some clones in this sample may be carry-over from other donors' samples. Both conserved end residues are part of each CDR3. A D gene is named only where the DNA matches it firmly. The listing skips clone size in some rows; elsewhere it reads once, few, many or a size class.

v_call	d_call	j_call	clone_size	cdr3_aa	cdr3_nt
TRBV15	-	TRBJ2-7	-	CATSRDLSRGSDYEQYF	TGTGCCACCAGCAGAGATTTGTCTCGAGGGAGCGACTACGAGCAGTACTTC
TRBV7-9	TRBD2	TRBJ2-4	-	CASSSGLARGKNIQYF	TGTGCCAGCAGCTCAGGACTAGCGAGGGGGAAAAACATTCAGTACTTC
TRBV7-9	-	TRBJ1-4	-	CASSLDGGWEKLFF	TGTGCCAGCAGCTTAGACGGGGGTTGGGAAAAACTGTTTTTT
TRBV16	-	TRBJ1-2	-	CASSGLRTYGYTF	TGTGCCAGCAGCGGGCTGAGGACCTATGGCTACACCTTC
TRBV5-6	-	TRBJ2-5	-	CASSRSGVGETQYF	TGTGCCAGCAGCCGGTCGGGGGTGGGTGAGACCCAGTACTTC
TRBV13	-	TRBJ1-2	-	CASSLRGRGYTF	TGTGCCAGCAGCTTAAGGGGGAGAGGCTACACCTTC
TRBV5-5	-	TRBJ2-5	-	CASSGAAGNQETQYF	TGTGCCAGCAGCGGGGCGGCAGGGAACCAAGAGACCCAGTACTTC
TRBV28	TRBD1	TRBJ2-7	once	CASSQDRVSYEQYF	TGTGCCAGCAGTCAGGACAGGGTCTCCTACGAGCAGTACTTC
TRBV30	-	TRBJ1-1	-	CAWSVGGHMNTEAFF	TGTGCCTGGAGTGTAGGGGGACACATGAACACTGAAGCTTTCTTT
TRBV2	-	TRBJ1-1	-	CASREHTEAFF	TGTGCCAGCCGGGAACACACTGAAGCTTTCTTT
TRBV6-1	TRBD1	TRBJ2-7	-	CASRRDRANYEQYF	TGTGCCAGCAGACGAGACAGGGCCAACTACGAGCAGTACTTC
TRBV5-1	TRBD2	TRBJ2-7	-	CASSLGTSYSGREQYF	TGCGCCAGCAGCTTGGGGACTAGCTACTCTGGGAGAGAGCAGTACTTC
TRBV9	-	TRBJ2-2	-	CASSANTGELFF	TGTGCCAGCAGTGCAAACACCGGGGAGCTGTTTTTT
TRBV7-9	-	TRBJ2-7	-	CASSLERQTQYF	TGTGCCAGCAGCTTAGAGAGGCAAACCCAGTACTTC
TRBV2	TRBD1	TRBJ1-4	-	CASRGTGNVEKLFF	TGTGCCAGCAGAGGGACAGGGAACGTAGAAAAACTGTTTTTT
TRBV28	TRBD2	TRBJ2-3	-	CASSYGLAGDTQYF	TGTGCCAGCAGTTACGGACTAGCAGGGGATACGCAGTATTTT
TRBV9	TRBD1	TRBJ2-6	-	CASSVGTASGANVLTF	TGTGCCAGCAGCGTGGGGACAGCTTCTGGGGCCAACGTCCTGACTTTC
TRBV11-2	-	TRBJ1-1	-	CASSFSDEAFF	TGTGCCAGCAGCTTCTCGGACGAAGCTTTCTTT
TRBV29-1	-	TRBJ2-7	-	CSVGEGGREQYF	TGCAGCGTTGGCGAGGGGGGGAGAGAGCAGTACTTC
TRBV6-6	TRBD1	TRBJ1-2	-	CASSYRTGDGYTF	TGTGCCAGCAGTTACCGGACAGGGGACGGCTACACCTTC
TRBV10-3	-	TRBJ1-3	once	CATLDRPYGTIYF	TGTGCCACCCTTGACAGGCCGTACGGCACCATATATTTT
TRBV11-2	TRBD2	TRBJ2-7	-	CASSSPRSGLVIAQYF	TGTGCCAGCAGCTCCCCCCGATCCGGACTAGTTATCGCGCAGTACTTC
TRBV4-2	TRBD1	TRBJ1-2	-	CASSQGLRDRGLNYGYTF	TGTGCCAGCAGCCAAGGGCTCCGGGACAGGGGGCTTAACTATGGCTACACCTTC
TRBV7-9	TRBD2	TRBJ2-5	-	CASSLLAGEVAMAQYF	TGTGCCAGCAGTCTACTAGCGGGAGAGGTAGCCATGGCCCAGTACTTC
TRBV6-1	-	TRBJ2-7	few	CASSEGWESYEQYF	TGTGCCAGCAGTGAAGGGTGGGAGTCCTACGAGCAGTACTTC
TRBV29-1	-	TRBJ1-4	-	CSVGGHDEHEKLFF	TGCAGCGTTGGGGGCCACGACGAACATGAAAAACTGTTTTTT
TRBV5-1	-	TRBJ2-5	-	CASSLGARETQYF	TGCGCCAGCAGCCTCGGGGCGAGAGAGACCCAGTACTTC
TRBV2	-	TRBJ2-7	once	CASSEFSSTYEQYF	TGTGCCAGCAGTGAATTCTCCAGCACCTACGAGCAGTACTTC
TRBV6-1	TRBD1	TRBJ1-1	many	CASSDLDRGAEAFF	TGTGCCAGCAGTGATCTAGACAGGGGGGCTGAAGCTTTCTTT